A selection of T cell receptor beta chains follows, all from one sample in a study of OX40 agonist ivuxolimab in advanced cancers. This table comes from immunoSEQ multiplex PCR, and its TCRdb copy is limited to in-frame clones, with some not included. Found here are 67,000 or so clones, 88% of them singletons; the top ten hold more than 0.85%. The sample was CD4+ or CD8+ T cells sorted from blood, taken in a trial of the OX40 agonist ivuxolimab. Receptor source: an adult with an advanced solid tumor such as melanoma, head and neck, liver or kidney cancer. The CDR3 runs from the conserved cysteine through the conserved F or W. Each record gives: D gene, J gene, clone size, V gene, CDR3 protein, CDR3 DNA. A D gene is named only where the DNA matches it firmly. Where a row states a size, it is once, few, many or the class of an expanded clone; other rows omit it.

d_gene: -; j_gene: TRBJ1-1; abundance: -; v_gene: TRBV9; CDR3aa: CASSSRGNTEAFF; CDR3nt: TGTGCCAGCAGCTCCCGGGGGAACACTGAAGCTTTCTTT
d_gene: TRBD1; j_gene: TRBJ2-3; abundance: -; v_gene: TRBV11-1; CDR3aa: CASSSRQGGGDTQYF; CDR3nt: TGTGCCAGCAGCTCCCGACAGGGCGGTGGAGATACGCAGTATTTT
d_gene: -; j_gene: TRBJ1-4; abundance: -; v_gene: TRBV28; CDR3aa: CASSIGNRNEKLFF; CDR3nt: TGTGCCAGTTCGATCGGGAACCGTAATGAAAAACTGTTTTTT
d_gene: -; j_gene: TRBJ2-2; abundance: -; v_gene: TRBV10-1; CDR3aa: CAILPEGYTGELFF; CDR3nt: TGCGCCATACTACCCGAGGGGTACACCGGGGAGCTGTTTTTT
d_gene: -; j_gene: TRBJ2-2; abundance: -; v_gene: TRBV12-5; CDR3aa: CASGRNTGELFF; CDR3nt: TGTGCTAGTGGCAGGAACACCGGGGAGCTGTTTTTT
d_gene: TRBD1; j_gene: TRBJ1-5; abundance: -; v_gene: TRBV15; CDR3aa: CATSRDYGTANSNQPQHF; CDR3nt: TGTGCCACCAGCAGAGATTACGGGACAGCTAATAGCAATCAGCCCCAGCATTTT
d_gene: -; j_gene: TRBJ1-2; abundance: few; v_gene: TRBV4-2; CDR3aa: CASSQASLSSGGYTF; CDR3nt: TGTGCCAGCAGCCAAGCTTCCCTCTCCAGCGGCGGCTACACCTTC
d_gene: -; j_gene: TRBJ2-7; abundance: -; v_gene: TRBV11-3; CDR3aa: CASSLGTASGLGQYF; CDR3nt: TGTGCCAGCAGCCTCGGGACCGCTTCGGGCCTAGGGCAGTACTTC
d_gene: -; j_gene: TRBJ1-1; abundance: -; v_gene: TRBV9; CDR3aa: CASSPRGESTEAFF; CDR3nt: TGTGCCAGCAGCCCCCGAGGGGAAAGTACTGAAGCTTTCTTT
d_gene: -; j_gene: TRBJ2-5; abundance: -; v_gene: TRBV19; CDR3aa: CASGTLNQETQYF; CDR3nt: TGTGCCAGTGGGACTCTTAACCAAGAGACCCAGTACTTC
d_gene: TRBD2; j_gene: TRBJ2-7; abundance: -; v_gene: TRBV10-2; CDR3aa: CASSESQLAGTEQYF; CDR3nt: TGCGCCAGCAGTGAGTCCCAACTAGCGGGAACCGAGCAGTACTTC
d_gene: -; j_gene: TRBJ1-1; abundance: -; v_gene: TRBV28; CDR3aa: CASSLFTWRYLNTEAFF; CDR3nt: TGTGCCAGCAGTTTATTCACTTGGCGATACTTGAACACTGAAGCTTTCTTT
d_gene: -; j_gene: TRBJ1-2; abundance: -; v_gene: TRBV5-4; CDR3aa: CASSSGTETYGYTF; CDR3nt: TGTGCCAGCAGCTCCGGGACGGAAACCTATGGCTACACCTTC
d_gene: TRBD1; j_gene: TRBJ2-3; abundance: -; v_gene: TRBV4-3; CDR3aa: CASSSHRGQADTQYF; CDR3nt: TGCGCCAGCAGCTCCCACAGGGGGCAGGCGGATACGCAGTATTTT
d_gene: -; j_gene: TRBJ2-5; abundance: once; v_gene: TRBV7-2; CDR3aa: CASSFAFQETQYF; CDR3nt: TGTGCCAGCAGCTTTGCATTCCAAGAGACCCAGTACTTC
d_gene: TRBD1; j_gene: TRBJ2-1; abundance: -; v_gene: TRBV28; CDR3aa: CASSSTGQGNRAQFF; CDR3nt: TGTGCCAGCAGTTCCACCGGACAGGGTAATAGGGCCCAGTTCTTC